This T cell receptor (beta chain) was sequenced for a study of blood T cell repertoires in COVID-19. The V end was cut by 1 base, the J end by 3 bases, with 10 bases between. Germline lookup yields CDR1 SGHNT and CDR2 YENEEA. This CDR3 contains 15 residues. Sequencing was performed with immunoSEQ multiplex PCR; in TCRdb, only in-frame clones are kept and a portion is missing. The table includes some 370,000 clones, 83% detected once. Sequencing was performed on PBMCs or T cells enriched from blood (not recorded which). This chain joins TRBV11-3 and TRBJ2-1; perhaps TRBD1 as D (7 bases). The TCR originated in a woman aged 45-65 years who had recovered from COVID-19. The CDR3 nucleotides are TGTGCCAGCAGCTTAGGTCAGGGGGGCTACAATGAGCAGTTCTTC. It yields the protein CASSLGQGGYNEQFF.